Sequencing of this T cell receptor beta chain was carried out in a study of spatial heterogeneity in lung cancer. As for the study in general: TCR and UMI combinations that were unique each appeared, on average, more than ten times in raw reads.

This CDR3 is built from 15 residues. Trimming at V came to 0 bases and at J to 4 bases, leaving 4 bases not matched to a gene. Germline lookup yields CDR1 SGHAT and CDR2 FQNNGV. Each CDR3 protein is one row after TCRdb ran MiXCR on the 5' RACE reads. The sample shows tens of thousands of distinct CDR3 sequences, roughly 4.9% of them seen only once. Details on this clonotype: Its antigen is as yet unknown.

Time point meaning: sample taken at primary tumor resection. Study findings and constraints: In blood, ubiquitous expanded tumor TCRs appeared more at resection than follow-up.

The material was PBMCs, obtained at surgery. The chain couples TRBV11-2 to TRBJ2-5; 8 bases agree with TRBD2. The TCR originated in a female donor with early-stage non-small cell lung cancer. CDR3 sequence: CASSLDGAGGETQYF. The CDR3 bases are TGTGCCAGCAGCTTAGACGGTGCGGGAGGAGAGACCCAGTACTTC.